Included here is one T cell receptor beta chain sequence, with context. Per the authors' pipeline: Estimated nucleated cell counts came from reference gene primer amplification. Only in-frame clones appear in the TCRdb table, and some are missing; sequencing was by immunoSEQ multiplex PCR. The V and J calls and clone size were taken over from that table, and D and trimming were inferred from the DNA. The sample consists of around 220,000 clones, around nine tenths of them appearing once. CDR1 and CDR2 (germline): ENHRY, SYGVKD. J gave up 5 bases and V 6 bases, and 11 bases lay outside the gene matches. There are 15 residues in the CDR3. These data are taken from a study of blood T cell repertoires in COVID-19. On the study more broadly: Acute and convalescent COVID-19 specimens originated in the United States, Italy and Spain.

Participants reported their clinical history, and cohort assignment relied on those reports. This chain links TRBV10-3 with TRBJ2-3; 7 bases map to TRBD2. Source material: PBMCs or T cells enriched from blood (not recorded which). This sequence originates from a woman aged 45-60 years with acute COVID-19. The CDR3 region has the DNA TGTGCCATCAGCTCCCGGGGGAGGGTACAAGATACGCAGTATTTT. It is translated as CAISSRGRVQDTQYF.